The rows below give T cell receptor beta chains drawn from one sample of a study of shared clonotypes between healthy human individuals. This table comes from immunoSEQ multiplex PCR, and its TCRdb copy is limited to in-frame clones, with some not included. Among roughly 2.5 million clones listed, around 90% were seen once. Sequenced input: naive CD4+ T cells sorted from blood. The receptors here all came from a man aged 18 to 35 in good health. The CDR3 runs from the conserved cysteine through the conserved F or W. D genes are given only for firm matches. Rows may omit the clone size; those that give it use once, few, many or a size class.

CDR3	DNA	V	D	size	J
CATSRDPQTSGNTIYF	TGTGCCACCAGCAGAGATCCCCAGACCTCTGGAAACACCATATATTTT	TRBV15	-	-	TRBJ1-3
CASSREPGQRYNEQFF	TGCGCCAGCAGCCGAGAACCGGGACAGAGATACAATGAGCAGTTCTTC	TRBV5-1	TRBD1	-	TRBJ2-1
CAWKPGPNNEQFF	TGTGCCTGGAAACCCGGCCCCAACAATGAGCAGTTCTTC	TRBV30	-	-	TRBJ2-1
CASSGGLAGYNEQFF	TGTGCCAGCAGCGGGGGACTAGCGGGGTACAATGAGCAGTTCTTC	TRBV5-6	TRBD2	-	TRBJ2-1
CAISESSFYEQYF	TGTGCCATCAGTGAGTCGTCCTTCTACGAGCAGTACTTC	TRBV10-3	-	-	TRBJ2-7
CSVEANYGYTF	TGCAGCGTTGAGGCTAACTATGGCTACACCTTC	TRBV29-1	-	once	TRBJ1-2
CASSYTSLWGEGLNEQFF	TGCGCCAGCAGCTATACTTCATTGTGGGGGGAGGGTTTGAATGAGCAGTTCTTC	TRBV4-3	TRBD2	-	TRBJ2-1
CAISSTDTQYF	TGTGCCATCAGCTCAACAGATACGCAGTATTTT	TRBV10-3	-	-	TRBJ2-3
CASSKRTGGLNEQYF	TGTGCCAGCAGTAAAAGGACAGGGGGTCTCAACGAGCAGTACTTC	TRBV28	TRBD1	-	TRBJ2-7
CASSTPGTALGEQYF	TGTGCCAGCAGCACACCCGGGACGGCACTGGGGGAGCAGTACTTC	TRBV7-8	-	-	TRBJ2-7
CASSSAGTGAPPLHF	TGTGCCAGCAGCTCCGCCGGGACAGGGGCTCCCCCCCTCCACTTT	TRBV13	TRBD1	-	TRBJ1-6
CAISASLAETQYF	TGTGCCATCAGTGCCTCTCTAGCGGAGACCCAGTACTTC	TRBV10-3	-	-	TRBJ2-5
CASSFSPGVRGYTF	TGTGCCAGCAGTTTTTCCCCAGGGGTGAGGGGCTACACCTTC	TRBV6-5	-	-	TRBJ1-2
CASSKTSKGTGELFF	TGTGCCAGCAGTAAGACTAGCAAAGGCACCGGGGAGCTGTTTTTT	TRBV6-1	TRBD2	once	TRBJ2-2
CACLSGGNANEKLFF	TGTGCCTGCCTATCGGGTGGAAATGCTAATGAAAAACTGTTTTTT	TRBV30	-	-	TRBJ1-4
CASSLNPGQGSEQYF	TGCGCCAGCAGCCTTAATCCGGGACAGGGTAGCGAGCAGTACTTC	TRBV5-1	TRBD1	-	TRBJ2-7
CASSEGQGSSYEQYF	TGTGCCAGCTCAGAAGGACAGGGTAGCTCCTACGAGCAGTACTTC	TRBV18	TRBD1	-	TRBJ2-7
CASSLTGKRSSYNEQFF	TGTGCCAGCAGCTTGACGGGGAAGCGGAGCTCCTACAATGAGCAGTTCTTC	TRBV5-6	-	-	TRBJ2-1
CASSLSPGSGNTIYF	TGCGCCAGCAGCTTGTCCCCGGGGTCGGGAAACACCATATATTTT	TRBV5-1	-	-	TRBJ1-3
CASSSDTGSGNTIYF	TGTGCCAGCAGCTCTGACACCGGCTCTGGAAACACCATATATTTT	TRBV7-9	-	few	TRBJ1-3
CASSRGQGNQPQHF	TGTGCCAGCTCACGGGGACAGGGCAATCAGCCCCAGCATTTT	TRBV18	TRBD1	-	TRBJ1-5
CASRLAEVTGELFF	TGCGCCAGCAGGCTAGCGGAAGTCACCGGGGAGCTGTTTTTT	TRBV5-1	TRBD2	-	TRBJ2-2
CASSPRHTEAFF	TGTGCCAGCAGCCCCCGCCACACTGAAGCTTTCTTT	TRBV7-9	-	-	TRBJ1-1
CASRPGQGPYEQYF	TGTGCCAGTAGACCGGGACAGGGGCCCTACGAGCAGTACTTC	TRBV19	TRBD1	-	TRBJ2-7
CAWKGSGGQPQHF	TGTGCCTGGAAAGGGTCAGGGGGTCAGCCCCAGCATTTT	TRBV30	TRBD1	-	TRBJ1-5
CASSTHSVQNEKLFF	TGTGCCAGCAGCACCCACAGCGTACAGAATGAAAAACTGTTTTTT	TRBV11-2	-	-	TRBJ1-4
CASSLEGGLRKDTQYF	TGTGCCAGCAGCTTGGAGGGGGGACTGAGGAAAGATACGCAGTATTTT	TRBV5-4	-	-	TRBJ2-3
CASSWGGGPSYEQYF	TGTGCCAGCAGCTGGGGAGGAGGGCCCTCCTACGAGCAGTACTTC	TRBV7-2	-	-	TRBJ2-7
CAWSGVLDGGRETYEQYF	TGTGCCTGGAGCGGAGTATTGGACGGCGGGAGGGAGACCTACGAGCAGTACTTC	TRBV30	TRBD2	once	TRBJ2-7
CASSLETGITGELFF	TGCGCCAGCAGCTTGGAAACAGGGATCACCGGGGAGCTGTTTTTT	TRBV5-1	-	-	TRBJ2-2
CASGLGDKTGIGAEAFF	TGTGCTAGTGGTTTGGGAGACAAGACAGGGATAGGCGCTGAAGCTTTCTTT	TRBV12-5	TRBD1	-	TRBJ1-1
CASRQGLAGLQETQYF	TGTGCCAGCAGGCAGGGACTAGCGGGACTCCAAGAGACCCAGTACTTC	TRBV11-2	TRBD2	-	TRBJ2-5
CASSEVAGARTEAFF	TGTGCCAGCAGTGAAGTAGCAGGGGCCCGTACTGAAGCTTTCTTT	TRBV2	-	-	TRBJ1-1
CASSPEGASNQPQHF	TGTGCCAGCTCCCCGGAGGGGGCGAGCAATCAGCCCCAGCATTTT	TRBV5-4	TRBD1	-	TRBJ1-5
CASRPGTGNTDTQYF	TGCGCCAGCAGACCCGGGACAGGGAACACAGATACGCAGTATTTT	TRBV5-1	TRBD1	-	TRBJ2-3
CASRGAGTSGLEQFF	TGTGCCAGCAGGGGCGCCGGGACTAGCGGACTTGAGCAGTTCTTC	TRBV5-6	TRBD2	-	TRBJ2-1
CAISEAHTDTQYF	TGTGCCATCAGTGAGGCGCACACAGATACGCAGTATTTT	TRBV6-6	-	-	TRBJ2-3
CASSPGKGAYEQYF	TGCGCCAGCAGCCCCGGGAAGGGGGCCTACGAGCAGTACTTC	TRBV4-1	-	-	TRBJ2-7
CASSLDRETEAFF	TGTGCCAGCAGCCTGGACCGGGAGACTGAAGCTTTCTTT	TRBV21-1	-	-	TRBJ1-1
CASSERPGFSEAFF	TGTGCCAGCAGTGAAAGGCCTGGCTTCTCTGAAGCTTTCTTT	TRBV25-1	-	-	TRBJ1-1
CASSVGRGHLQETQYF	TGTGCCAGCAGCGTAGGGAGGGGACACCTTCAAGAGACCCAGTACTTC	TRBV9	-	-	TRBJ2-5
CAWSHLIGEANEKLFF	TGTGCCTGGAGCCATCTCATCGGGGAGGCTAATGAAAAACTGTTTTTT	TRBV30	-	few	TRBJ1-4
CASSLSLGQLKSSYEQYF	TGTGCCAGCAGTTTGTCCTTGGGACAGCTAAAGAGCTCCTACGAGCAGTACTTC	TRBV28	TRBD1	once	TRBJ2-7
CSVVRRMNTEAFF	TGCAGCGTTGTTAGAAGAATGAACACTGAAGCTTTCTTT	TRBV29-1	-	-	TRBJ1-1
CASSPAFMSSGNTIYF	TGTGCCAGCTCACCGGCCTTTATGAGCTCTGGAAACACCATATATTTT	TRBV18	-	-	TRBJ1-3
CASSLDQNTIYF	TGTGCCAGCAGCTTGGACCAAAACACCATATATTTT	TRBV5-4	-	once	TRBJ1-3
CASSLKSFGGEQFF	TGCGCCAGCAGCTTAAAATCCTTTGGCGGCGAGCAGTTCTTC	TRBV5-1	-	-	TRBJ2-1
CASSPMDRGRQETQYF	TGTGCCAGCAGCCCCATGGACAGGGGGAGACAAGAGACCCAGTACTTC	TRBV27	TRBD1	once	TRBJ2-5
CASSHRDRGNEQFF	TGTGCCAGCAGCCACCGGGACAGGGGCAATGAGCAGTTCTTC	TRBV7-8	TRBD1	-	TRBJ2-1
CASMREANTEAFF	TGTGCCAGCATGAGAGAGGCGAACACTGAAGCTTTCTTT	TRBV2	-	-	TRBJ1-1
CASSPGTGSTGELFF	TGCGCCAGCAGTCCCGGGACAGGGAGCACCGGGGAGCTGTTTTTT	TRBV10-1	TRBD1	-	TRBJ2-2
CAWEDSGTSRFYNEQFF	TGTGCCTGGGAGGACTCCGGGACTAGCCGATTCTACAATGAGCAGTTCTTC	TRBV30	TRBD2	-	TRBJ2-1
CASRASSLNTEAFF	TGTGCCAGCAGAGCCAGCTCGCTGAACACTGAAGCTTTCTTT	TRBV7-6	-	-	TRBJ1-1